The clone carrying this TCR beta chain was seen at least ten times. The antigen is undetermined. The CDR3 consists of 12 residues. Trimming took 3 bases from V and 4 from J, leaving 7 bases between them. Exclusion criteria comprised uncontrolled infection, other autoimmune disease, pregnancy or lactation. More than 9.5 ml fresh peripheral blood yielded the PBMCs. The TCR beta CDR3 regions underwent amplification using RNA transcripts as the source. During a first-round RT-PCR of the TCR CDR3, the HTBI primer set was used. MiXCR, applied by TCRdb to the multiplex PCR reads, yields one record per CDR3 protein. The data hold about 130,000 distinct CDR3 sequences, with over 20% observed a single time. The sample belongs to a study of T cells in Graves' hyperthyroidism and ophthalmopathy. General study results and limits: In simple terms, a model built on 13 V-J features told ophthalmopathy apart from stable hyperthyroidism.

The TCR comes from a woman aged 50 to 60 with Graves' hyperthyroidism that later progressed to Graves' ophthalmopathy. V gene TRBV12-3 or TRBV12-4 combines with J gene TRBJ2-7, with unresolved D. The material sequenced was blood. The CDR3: CASSFRQYEQYF. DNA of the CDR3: TGTGCCAGCAGTTTTCGGCAGTACGAGCAGTACTTC.